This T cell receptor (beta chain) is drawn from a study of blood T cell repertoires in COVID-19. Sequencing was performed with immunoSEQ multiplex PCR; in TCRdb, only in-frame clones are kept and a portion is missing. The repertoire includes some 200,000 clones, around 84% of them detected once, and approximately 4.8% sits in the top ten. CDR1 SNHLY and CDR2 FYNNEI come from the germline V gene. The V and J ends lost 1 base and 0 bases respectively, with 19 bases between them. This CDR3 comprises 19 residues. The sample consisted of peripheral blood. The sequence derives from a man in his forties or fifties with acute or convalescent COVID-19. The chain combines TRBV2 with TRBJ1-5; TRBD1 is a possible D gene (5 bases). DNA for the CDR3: TGTGCCAGCAGTGAAGGGATCGGGCAGGGTAGACATAGCAATCAGCCCCAGCATTTT. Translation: CASSEGIGQGRHSNQPQHF.